This TCR beta chain was recovered during a study of T cells in Graves' hyperthyroidism and ophthalmopathy (dated by TCRdb to between 2017 and 2020). Some background on the complete study: Peripheral blood was sampled at the time of initial diagnosis, prior to any treatment. TCR V-J signatures able to tell the groups apart were searched for in a discovery cohort of approximately 95 patients, of whom more than 40 had Graves' ophthalmopathy and 55 to 65 had stable Graves' hyperthyroidism. Prospective prediction of ophthalmopathy was tested in an independent validation cohort of 18 hyperthyroidism patients and some 17 patients who later progressed to ophthalmopathy. The roughly 91 discovery patients were randomly split 7:3 into training and test sets. The study also compared thyroid tissue and blood T-cell repertoires from over 5 Graves' hyperthyroidism patients. After sampling, hyperthyroidism patients received methimazole starting at 30 mg daily, and ophthalmopathy patients received high-dose intravenous methylprednisolone. The paper describes TCR Vbeta CDR3 sequencing of 120 to 150 peripheral blood samples, made up of fewer than 50 ophthalmopathy patients, approximately 76 hyperthyroidism patients and 17 progressor patients. What the authors observed across the whole study: No statistical method was used to fix the sample size in advance, and group allocation was not hidden from the investigators. In validation, the model predicted progression to ophthalmopathy a median of 6.5 months before onset, with roughly 70% sensitivity and nearly 75% specificity. Most expanded thyroid clonotypes (frequency above 0.001) were also detected in blood, a finding suggesting that blood repertoires may reflect thyroid immune responses. A model built on a 13 V-J signature distinguished ophthalmopathy from stable hyperthyroidism, reaching about 88% sensitivity and 81.08% specificity in cross-validation and 80%/75% in testing.

Spanning cysteine to phenylalanine, the CDR3 consists of 16 amino acids. The read is trimmed to its CDR3 DNA, 48 bases read in frame from base 1. CDR1 and CDR2 are read off the germline V gene as ENHRY and SYGVKD. The TCR beta CDR3 regions were amplified from the RNA transcripts. The TCR CDR3 was subjected to a first round of RT-PCR using the HTBI primer set and the Qiagen OneStep RT-PCR kit. A second multiplex PCR round built the libraries, followed by size selection and purification. Libraries were sequenced paired-end with 100 bp reads on an Illumina HiSeq2000. In the original analysis: Raw data were processed with SOAPnuke, discarding reads with adapters, uncalled bases, mean Phred below 15, or no exact constant-primer or identifier match. High-quality paired reads were merged using COPE v1.2.5, and each unique nucleotide sequence was defined as a clonotype. Clonotypes were aligned to IMGT TRBV, TRBD and TRBJ reference segments using MiTCR v1.1. The analysis was restricted to V-J combinations with a frequency above 0.0001, which together covered 99.2% of the repertoires. The TCS score was defined as the ratio of F50 (clonal expansion) to E x V (chaos), calculated using BLOSUM62-based TCRdist between CDR3 peptides within each V-J. Welch's t-statistics and random forest reduced fewer than 600 V-J features to roughly 13, which were used in a naive Bayes classifier (R e1071). TCRdb handled the public reads itself, with Q25 trimming in fastp and clone calling in MiXCR, and kept productive beta chains. Each CDR3 protein gets just one entry, which takes the most common genes and DNA from the rows behind it. TCRdb assigned the V and J calls; the authors' analysis was not used. The sample table shows roughly 400,000 distinct CDR3 sequences, and around an eighth are seen once. The ten top clones hold 28% of the sample.

Ophthalmopathy patients had moderately to severely active disease, Clinical Activity Score of at least 3, NOSPECS grade of at least 4, and duration under 3 months. Any patient with an uncontrolled infection, another autoimmune disease, pregnancy or lactation was excluded. Diagnoses relied on clinical symptoms, serum thyroxine and TRAb, thyroid ultrasound and orbital computed tomography. PBMCs were isolated from about 9.2 ml of fresh peripheral blood by Ficoll-Paque density gradient centrifugation. Total RNA was extracted with Trizol reagent, and quality was checked on an Agilent 2100 Bioanalyzer. As for this clonotype: It lacks a known antigen. A much larger clonotype is one base distant, so this may be a read error.

The clonotype originates from a man over 45 with Graves' ophthalmopathy. The chain couples TRBV10-3 to TRBJ2-1; the junction holds 8 bases that match TRBD1. Sequencing used blood. The sequenced DNA is TGTGCCATCAGTGGCGGGTCAGGGGGCTCCTACAATAAGCAGTTCTTC. It translates as CAISGGSGGSYNKQFF.